Described below is a single TCR beta chain sequence and its context. The data are from a study of shared clonotypes between healthy human individuals. The CDR3 loop spans 16 amino acids. Germline-derived CDR1 and CDR2 are SGHNT and YYREEE (reference sequence). Trimming removed 1 base from V and 1 base from J, with 13 bases in between. Clones were read by immunoSEQ multiplex PCR, and TCRdb kept only the in-frame ones, dropping some. Of around 2.5 million clones in the sample, over 85% were seen once. This chain joins TRBV5-4 and TRBJ2-3, with D possibly matching TRBD2 (5 bases). This receptor was identified in a man between 18 and 29 years old in good health. Some clones in this sample may be carry-over from other donors' samples. The sequenced sample consisted of naive CD4+ T cells from PBMCs. Documented subset: CD45RA+ positively selected. CDR3 residues: CASSLSARGGTDTQYF. Written as DNA, the CDR3 is TGTGCCAGCAGCTTGTCTGCTCGGGGAGGCACAGATACGCAGTATTTT. The variable domain in full, completed from reference TRBV5-4 and TRBJ2-3, reads ETGVTQSPTHLIKTRGQQVTLRCSSQSGHNTVSWYQQALGQGPQFIFQYYREEENGRGNFPPRFSGLQFPNYSSELNVNALELDDSALYLCASSLSARGGTDTQYFGPGTRLTVL.